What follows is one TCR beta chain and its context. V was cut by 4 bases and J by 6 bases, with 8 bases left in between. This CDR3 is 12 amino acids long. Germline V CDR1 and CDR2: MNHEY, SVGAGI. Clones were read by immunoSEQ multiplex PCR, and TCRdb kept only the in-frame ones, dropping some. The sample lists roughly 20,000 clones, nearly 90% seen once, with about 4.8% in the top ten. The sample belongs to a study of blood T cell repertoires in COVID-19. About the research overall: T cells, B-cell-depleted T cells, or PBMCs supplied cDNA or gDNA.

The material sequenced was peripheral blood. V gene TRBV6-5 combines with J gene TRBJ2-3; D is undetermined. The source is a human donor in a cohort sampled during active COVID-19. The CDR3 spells CASSSEWDTQYF. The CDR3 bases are TGTGCCAGCAGTTCCGAGTGGGATACGCAGTATTTT.